The present entry profiles one T cell receptor beta chain with its context. The sample originates from a study of shared clonotypes between healthy human individuals. On the study more broadly: Aged 18 to 49, the donors were a couple of women and three men. A donor's plate count was three for CD4 naive and three for CD4 memory; CD8 naive had two and CD8 memory one.

For each subset, genomic DNA was distributed in equal portions over several immunoSEQ plates. The table came from immunoSEQ multiplex PCR; TCRdb's copy has only in-frame clones and leaves some out. The sample lists under 600,000 clones, roughly 98% occurring once. Naive CD8 cells were CD45RO-negative, positively selected for CCR7, excluding terminally differentiated effector memory CD45RA+ cells. Every one of the donors was a Caucasian adult that lived in Nashville, Tennessee. The receptor was derived from a young man in good health. The sequencing input was naive CD8+ T cells sorted from blood.

The CDR3: CASSAGRTYGYTF. CDR3 in DNA: TGTGCCAGCAGTGCTGGCAGAACCTATGGCTACACCTTC. This chain joins TRBV6-1 and TRBJ1-2; unclear D gene. Germline V lookup: CDR1 MNHNS, CDR2 SASEGT. Trimming pared 4 bases from V and 4 bases from J, leaving 10 bases between. The CDR3 has 13 amino acids.